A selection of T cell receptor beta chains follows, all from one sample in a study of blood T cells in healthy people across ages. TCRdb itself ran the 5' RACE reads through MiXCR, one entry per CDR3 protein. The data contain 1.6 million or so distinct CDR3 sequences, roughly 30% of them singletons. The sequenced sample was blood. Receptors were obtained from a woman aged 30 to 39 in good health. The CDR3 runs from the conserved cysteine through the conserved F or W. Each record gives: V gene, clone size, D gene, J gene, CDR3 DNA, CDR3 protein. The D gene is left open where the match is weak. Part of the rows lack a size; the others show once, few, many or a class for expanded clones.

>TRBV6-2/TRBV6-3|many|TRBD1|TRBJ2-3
TGTGCCAGCAGTTGGACAGGACCTACGCAGTATTTT
CASSWTGPTQYF
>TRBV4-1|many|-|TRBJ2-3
TGCGCCAGCAGCCAAGTCCTAGGAGTAGCGCAGTATTTT
CASSQVLGVAQYF
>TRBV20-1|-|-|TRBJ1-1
TGCAGTGCTAGAGATCCCAAGGCGGGTATGAACACTGAAGCTTTCTTT
CSARDPKAGMNTEAFF
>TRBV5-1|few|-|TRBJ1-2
TGCGCCAGCAGCTTGGGATCCGATGGCTACACCTTC
CASSLGSDGYTF
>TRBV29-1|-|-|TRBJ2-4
TGCAGCGTAATAGTCGGGGGAATTGTGCAGTACTTC
CSVIVGGIVQYF
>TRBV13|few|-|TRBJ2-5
TGTGCCAGCAGCGCGTCGGAGCAAGAGACCCAGTACTTC
CASSASEQETQYF
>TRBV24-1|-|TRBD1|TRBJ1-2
TGTGCCTCCCTAGGGAGGGGGCGCGGCTATGGCTACACCTTC
CASLGRGRGYGYTF
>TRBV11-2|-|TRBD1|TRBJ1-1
TGTGCCAGCAGCATCTTACGCCGGGACAGGGGTGAAGCTTTCTTT
CASSILRRDRGEAFF
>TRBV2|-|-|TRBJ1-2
TGTGCCAGCAGATCTGCGAGTTATACTAACTATGGCTACACCTTC
CASRSASYTNYGYTF
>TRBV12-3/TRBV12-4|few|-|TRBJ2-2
TGTGCCAGCAGTTTGTGGGGTGCCGGGGAGCTGTTTTTT
CASSLWGAGELFF
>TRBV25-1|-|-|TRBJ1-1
TGTGCCAGCAGCCGCCCAGGGGCGGGGGAGAACACTGAAGCTTTCTTT
CASSRPGAGENTEAFF
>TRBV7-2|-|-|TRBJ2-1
TGTGCCAGCAAGCCCCGGGTTGCCTACAATGAGCAGTTCTTC
CASKPRVAYNEQFF
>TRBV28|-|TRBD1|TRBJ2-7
TGTGCCAGCGGGAAAACCGGGACAGGGCACTCCTACGAGCAGTACTTC
CASGKTGTGHSYEQYF
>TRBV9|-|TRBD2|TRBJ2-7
TGTGCCAGCAGCGTACCCGGACTAGCGGGGGGCCCATTATCCTACGAGCAGTACTTC
CASSVPGLAGGPLSYEQYF
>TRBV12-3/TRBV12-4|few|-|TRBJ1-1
TGTGCCAGCAGTTTGGGCTCCCTGGGGACTGAAGCTTTCTTT
CASSLGSLGTEAFF
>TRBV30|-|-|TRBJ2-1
TGTGCCTGGGAAAGCGGGTACTCCTACAATGAGCAGTTCTTC
CAWESGYSYNEQFF
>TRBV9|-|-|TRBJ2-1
TGTGCCAGCAGCGTAGAGGACCGAACCCTCTACAATGAGCAGTTCTTC
CASSVEDRTLYNEQFF
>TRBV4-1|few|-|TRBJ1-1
TGCGCCAGCAGGCCTGGATACCAAGCAGGGACCACTGAAGCTTTCTTT
CASRPGYQAGTTEAFF
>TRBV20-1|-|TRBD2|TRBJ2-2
TGCAGTGCTCCCCAGCGGGGCAACACCGGGGAGCTGTTTTTT
CSAPQRGNTGELFF
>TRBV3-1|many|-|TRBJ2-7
TGTGCCAGCAGCCAAGTTAGACACTCCTACGAGCAGTACTTC
CASSQVRHSYEQYF
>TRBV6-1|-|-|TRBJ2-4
TGTGCCAGCAGTGGACAGGCCAAAAACATTCAGTACTTC
CASSGQAKNIQYF
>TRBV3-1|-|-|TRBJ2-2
TGTGCCAGCAGCCAGAAACTAATTACCGGGGAGCTGTTTTTT
CASSQKLITGELFF
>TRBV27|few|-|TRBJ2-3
TGTGCCAGCAGTTCGCCTCTAATGGATACGCAGTATTTT
CASSSPLMDTQYF
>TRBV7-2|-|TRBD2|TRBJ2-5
TGTGCCAGCAGCCCCACTCGAGCGGGGCTCGAGACCCAGTACTTC
CASSPTRAGLETQYF
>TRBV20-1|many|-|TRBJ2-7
TGCAGTGCTCACCGTTATCGATCCTACGAGCAGTACTTC
CSAHRYRSYEQYF
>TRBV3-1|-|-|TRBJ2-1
TGTGCCAGCAGCGGGGACTCAGTCTACAATGAGCAGTTCTTC
CASSGDSVYNEQFF
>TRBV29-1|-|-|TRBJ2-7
TGCAGCGTTGTGTCAGGGCTCGGCTACTACGAGCAGTACTTC
CSVVSGLGYYEQYF
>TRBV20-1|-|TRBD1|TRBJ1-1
TGCAGTGCGTTTGGGACAGGGGACACTGAAGCTTTCTTT
CSAFGTGDTEAFF
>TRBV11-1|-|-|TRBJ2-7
TGTGCCAGCAGCCTAGGGGGAATCTCGATTTACGAGCAGTACTTC
CASSLGGISIYEQYF
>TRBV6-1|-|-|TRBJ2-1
TGTGCCAGCAGATCGTATTCGGGGGACGGTGAGCAGTTCTTC
CASRSYSGDGEQFF
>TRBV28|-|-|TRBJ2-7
TGTGCCAGCAGTTTATTACCTACCTACGAGCAGTACTTC
CASSLLPTYEQYF
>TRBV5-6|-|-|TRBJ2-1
TGTGCCAGCAGCTCCCGGGACTCGATCAATGAGCAGTTCTTC
CASSSRDSINEQFF
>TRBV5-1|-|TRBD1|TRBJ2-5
TGCGCCAGCAGCTTAAGGACAGGGGCGGTCCAAGAGACCCAGTACTTC
CASSLRTGAVQETQYF
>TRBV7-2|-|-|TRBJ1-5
TGTGCCAGCAGCTTAACCACCCTGGGGTGGGGCAATCAGCCCCAGCATTTT
CASSLTTLGWGNQPQHF
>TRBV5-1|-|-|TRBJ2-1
TGCGCCAGCAGCTTGCAGGGAACCAAGTCCGAGCAGTTCTTC
CASSLQGTKSEQFF
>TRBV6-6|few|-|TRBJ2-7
TGTGCCAGCGGGGGCCGGGCCCCAGCCTACGAGCAGTACTTC
CASGGRAPAYEQYF
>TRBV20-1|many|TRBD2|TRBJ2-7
TGCAGTGCCGAGACTAGCGGGAGAGGCGCCTACGAGCAGTACTTC
CSAETSGRGAYEQYF
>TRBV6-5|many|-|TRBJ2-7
TGTGCCAGCAGTTACTCCGAGGGGAGTTACTACGAGCAGTACTTC
CASSYSEGSYYEQYF
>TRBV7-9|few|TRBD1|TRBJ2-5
TGTGCCAGCAGTCCCGGGACAGGGGCCTCGGGGACCCAGTACTTC
CASSPGTGASGTQYF
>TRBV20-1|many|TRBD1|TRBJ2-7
TGCAGTGTTGAACAGGGGACCGAGCAGTACTTC
CSVEQGTEQYF
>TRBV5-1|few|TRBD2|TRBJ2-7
TGCGCCAGCAGCTTGGACCTGGCGGGAGAGCCTGGGGAGCAGTACTTC
CASSLDLAGEPGEQYF
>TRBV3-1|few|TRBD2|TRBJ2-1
TGTGCCAGCAGCCAAGCCCCCCGACTAGCGGCCTACAATGAGCAGTTCTTC
CASSQAPRLAAYNEQFF
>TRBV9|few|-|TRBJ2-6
TGTGCCAGCACCCTAGGAGGAACAGCTTACTCTGGGGCCAACGTCCTGACTTTC
CASTLGGTAYSGANVLTF
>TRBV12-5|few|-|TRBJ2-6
TGTGCTAGTGGTTTGGTAATGGAGTCTGGGGCCAACGTCCTGACTTTC
CASGLVMESGANVLTF
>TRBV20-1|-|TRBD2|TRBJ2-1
TGCAGTGCCCTCCGACTAGCGGGACCCGGCGGTGAGCAGTTCTTC
CSALRLAGPGGEQFF
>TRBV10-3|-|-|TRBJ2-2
TGTGCCATCAAGCCTGGGCGAAGCGGTAACACCGGGGAGCTGTTTTTT
CAIKPGRSGNTGELFF
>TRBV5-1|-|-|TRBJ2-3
TGCGCCAGCGGCCAGAGGGGGACACCGAGTACAGATACGCAGTATTTT
CASGQRGTPSTDTQYF
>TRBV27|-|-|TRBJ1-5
TGTGCCAGCAGGGTGGGGGATCAGCCCCAGCATTTT
CASRVGDQPQHF
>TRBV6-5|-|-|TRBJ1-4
TGTGCCAGCAGCAGGACGGCATCTAATGAAAAACTGTTTTTT
CASSRTASNEKLFF
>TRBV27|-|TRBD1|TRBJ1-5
TGTGCCAGCAGTCTACCGGGACAGGAGCCCCCGATTCCCAATCAGCCCCAGCATTTT
CASSLPGQEPPIPNQPQHF
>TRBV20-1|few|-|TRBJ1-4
TGCAGTGCCACCCGGCCTGAGGAAAAACTGTTTTTT
CSATRPEEKLFF
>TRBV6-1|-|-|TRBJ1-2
TGTGCCAGCAGTGGACCTGGGTATGGCTACACCTTC
CASSGPGYGYTF
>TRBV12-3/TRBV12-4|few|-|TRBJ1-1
TGTGCCAGCAGTTTAAACAGGATGAACACTGAAGCTTTCTTT
CASSLNRMNTEAFF
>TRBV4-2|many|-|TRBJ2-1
TGTGCCAGCAGCCAAGCAGCGCAAGGGTATGAGCAGTTCTTC
CASSQAAQGYEQFF
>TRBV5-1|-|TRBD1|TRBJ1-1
TGCGCCAGCAGCTCCGGACAGGGGGAGTTCAACACTGAAGCTTTCTTT
CASSSGQGEFNTEAFF